This TCR beta chain is from a study of blood T cell repertoires in COVID-19. Study-wide context: Samples taken during acute and convalescent COVID-19 were collected in the United States, Italy and Spain. T cells, B-cell-depleted T cells, or PBMCs supplied cDNA or gDNA.

TCRdb's copy holds only in-frame clones and misses some; the assay was immunoSEQ multiplex PCR. In the table there are 110,000 to 150,000 clones, 84% of which are singletons. The CDR3 length is 13 residues. Germline V CDR1 and CDR2: SGHTA, FQGTGA. V was cut by 5 bases and J by 6 bases, with 10 bases left in between. The receptor was derived from a human donor in a cohort sampled during active COVID-19. V is TRBV7-3 and J is TRBJ2-2; D remains ambiguous. Material for sequencing was peripheral blood. CDR3: CASSPTPAGELFF. CDR3 DNA: TGTGCCAGCAGCCCAACTCCGGCCGGGGAGCTGTTTTTT.